These T cell receptor beta chains were read from a single sample in a study of CD8+ T cells in alopecia areata. Generated by immunoSEQ multiplex PCR, the TCRdb table keeps only in-frame clones and is missing some. This table has 140,000 to 150,000 clones, 62% appearing once. Sequencing was performed on CD8+ T cells sorted from blood. These TCRs come from a human donor in good health. Each CDR3 is given with its conserved first and last residue. D genes are given only for firm matches. Some rows have no size entry. The others give once, few or many, or a class for an expanded clone.

clone_size cdr3_length j_call v_call d_call cdr3_nt cdr3_aa
few 12 TRBJ1-2 TRBV23-1 - TGCGCCCTTCCGTCGGTGGAGTATGGCTACACCTTC CALPSVEYGYTF
- 19 TRBJ2-6 TRBV15 - TGTGCCACCGAGGGGAATTCTTCGACAGGACACTCTGGGGCCAACGTCCTGACTTTC CATEGNSSTGHSGANVLTF
- 15 TRBJ2-1 TRBV7-9 TRBD2 TGTGCCAGCAGCTTACCGCTAGCGGCGATAAATGAGCAGTTCTTC CASSLPLAAINEQFF
- 15 TRBJ2-3 TRBV2 TRBD1 TGTGCCAGCAGGCGACAGGGGGCAGGAACAGATACGCAGTATTTT CASRRQGAGTDTQYF
- 15 TRBJ2-5 TRBV7-8 TRBD2 TGTGCCAGCAGCCCGAGCGGGAGGGCCTTGGAGACCCAGTACTTC CASSPSGRALETQYF
few 12 TRBJ2-2 TRBV11-2 - TGTGCCAGCAAAGGGGGCACCGGGGAGCTGTTTTTT CASKGGTGELFF
- 17 TRBJ2-1 TRBV13 - TGTGCCAGCAGCTCCCTCCCCCCTAGCGCGGTATACAATGAGCAGTTCTTC CASSSLPPSAVYNEQFF
- 15 TRBJ2-1 TRBV7-9 - TGTGCCAGCCCAACTTCGTCCACCACCTACAATGAGCAGTTCTTC CASPTSSTTYNEQFF
- 15 TRBJ1-2 TRBV25-1 - TGTGCCAGCAGTTCCTCCGCAGGGGACCGCTATGGCTACACCTTC CASSSSAGDRYGYTF
- 14 TRBJ2-3 TRBV15 TRBD1 TGTGCCACTTCGTATGACAGGGGCGTGGATACGCAGTATTTT CATSYDRGVDTQYF
- 12 TRBJ2-7 TRBV19 - TGTGCCAGTAGTCCCATAGGTGGTGAGCAGTACTTC CASSPIGGEQYF
- 13 TRBJ2-1 TRBV29-1 - TGCAGCGTTGAAGGAACTTGGGGCAATGAGCAGTTCTTC CSVEGTWGNEQFF
- 15 TRBJ1-1 TRBV29-1 TRBD1 TGCAGCGTTGACCTCACAGGGGGCGGGACGGCTGAAGCTTTCTTT CSVDLTGGGTAEAFF
- 12 TRBJ2-5 TRBV7-9 - TGTGCCAGCAGCTACGGGGAGGAGACCCAGTACTTC CASSYGEETQYF
- 12 TRBJ2-4 TRBV10-2 - TGCGCCAGCAGTGTCAGGGATGGGATTCAGTACTTC CASSVRDGIQYF
- 12 TRBJ2-6 TRBV9 - TGTGCCAGCAGCCCGGGGGCCAACGTCCTGACTTTC CASSPGANVLTF
- 16 TRBJ2-1 TRBV30 TRBD2 TGTGCCTGGAGTGACGAATGGAGCGGGAGTGGAAATGAGCAGTTCTTC CAWSDEWSGSGNEQFF
- 13 TRBJ1-2 TRBV29-1 TRBD1 TGCAGCGTTGAAGATAACAGGGGCTCTGGCTACACCTTC CSVEDNRGSGYTF
- 16 TRBJ2-1 TRBV27 TRBD2 TGTGCCAGCAGTTCGATTGGGGCTAGCGGGTACAATGAGCAGTTCTTC CASSSIGASGYNEQFF
- 15 TRBJ2-1 TRBV14 - TGTGCCAGCAGCCAAGGAGGGGATTTCTACAATGAGCAGTTCTTC CASSQGGDFYNEQFF
once 13 TRBJ2-1 TRBV2 - TGTGCCAGCAGGTCGGAATTGCTCGATGAGCAGTTCTTC CASRSELLDEQFF
few 13 TRBJ2-5 TRBV29-1 - TGCAGCGTTGAAGTGGGGATGGGAGAGACCCAGTACTTC CSVEVGMGETQYF
- 13 TRBJ1-1 TRBV29-1 TRBD1 TGCAGCGTTGATAGGGCAGGGGGGACTGAAGCTTTCTTT CSVDRAGGTEAFF
- 11 TRBJ2-5 TRBV29-1 - TGCAGCGTCGAACTGGGGGGGACCCAGTACTTC CSVELGGTQYF
once 13 TRBJ1-1 TRBV30 - TGTGCCTGGAGGGAGTTGGTAGACACTGAAGCTTTCTTT CAWRELVDTEAFF
- 11 TRBJ1-1 TRBV25-1 - TGTGCCAGCAGTGAGCTCAGGGAAGCTTTCTTT CASSELREAFF
once 16 TRBJ2-2 TRBV29-1 - TGCAGCGTTGTGGGTACAGACAGTACGAACACCGGGGAGCTGTTTTTT CSVVGTDSTNTGELFF
once 13 TRBJ2-1 TRBV6-5 - TGTGCCAGCAGCCGAACTATATCCAATGAGCAGTTCTTC CASSRTISNEQFF
few 20 TRBJ2-6 TRBV29-1 - TGCAGCGTTGAAGATCTCAGGGGGGCCGGCGACCTCTCTGGGGCCAACGTCCTGACTTTC CSVEDLRGAGDLSGANVLTF
- 14 TRBJ2-7 TRBV29-1 TRBD2 TGCAGCGTTAGGGGACTAGCGGGAGCCTACGAGCAGTACTTC CSVRGLAGAYEQYF
- 15 TRBJ2-3 TRBV7-8 - TGTGCCAGCAGCTTAGCCCCTAGCGACGGAGATACGCAGTATTTT CASSLAPSDGDTQYF
- 14 TRBJ2-7 TRBV11-2 TRBD2 TGTGCCAGCAGCTTACGGGCGGGAGGTCAGGAGCAGTACTTC CASSLRAGGQEQYF
- 16 TRBJ2-3 TRBV1 - TGCACCAGCAGCCCCTGGAGCGGGAGGGCCCCAGATACGCAGTATTTT CTSSPWSGRAPDTQYF
- 12 TRBJ2-1 TRBV13 - TGTGCCACACAGGGACTAACCAATGAGCAGTTCTTC CATQGLTNEQFF
- 14 TRBJ1-4 TRBV12-5 - TGTGCTAGTGGTTTGGTGGGGGATTATGAAAAACTGTTTTTT CASGLVGDYEKLFF
- 15 TRBJ2-7 TRBV28 TRBD1 TGTGCCAGCAGTCTTGGGACAGGGGGGTCCTACGAGCAGTACTTC CASSLGTGGSYEQYF
- 12 TRBJ1-1 TRBV7-9 - TGTGCCAGCAGCTTAAACCTCGCTGAAGCTTTCTTT CASSLNLAEAFF
- 14 TRBJ2-7 TRBV6-1 - TGTGCCAGCAGTGAAGTAGGAGGCTCCTACGAGCAGTACTTC CASSEVGGSYEQYF
few 13 TRBJ1-2 TRBV29-1 - TGCAGCGTTGACTTTCTGGCTAACTATGGCTACACCTTC CSVDFLANYGYTF
- 14 TRBJ2-7 TRBV29-1 - TGCAGCGTTGAAAACGCATACGACTCCTACGAGCAGTACTTC CSVENAYDSYEQYF
- 13 TRBJ2-6 TRBV28 - TGTGCCAGCAGTTTGCGTGGGGCCAACGTCCTGACTTTC CASSLRGANVLTF
few 15 TRBJ2-2 TRBV14 - TGTGCCAGCAGCCTTCTAGACACATTCACCGGGGAGCTGTTTTTT CASSLLDTFTGELFF